This note documents a single T cell receptor beta chain sequence. The data belong to a study of cytomegalovirus exposure and HLA in healthy donors. The repertoire was sequenced with immunoSEQ multiplex PCR; TCRdb's copy has only in-frame clones and lacks some. The repertoire holds fewer than 250,000 clones, with roughly 86% as singletons. The CDR3 spans 15 residues. The V and J ends lost 0 bases and 4 bases respectively, with 10 bases between them. Germline CDR1 reads LGHNA; CDR2 reads YNFKEQ. The rearrangement uses TRBV4-2 and TRBJ1-5, with D possibly matching TRBD1 (6 bases). The TCR comes from a woman under 30 in good health and CMV-seronegative. The material sequenced was PBMCs. The DNA for the CDR3 is TGTGCCAGCAGCCAAGATCCGCAGGGGAATCAGCCCCAGCATTTT. Translated: CASSQDPQGNQPQHF.